These 17 T cell receptor beta chains share one sample of origin, sequenced in a study of beta chain features in type 1 diabetes. The sequenced template was cDNA made from the entire isolated RNA. Clones were read by immunoSEQ multiplex PCR, and TCRdb kept only the in-frame ones, dropping some. The sample has 350,000 to 450,000 clones; around an eighth are singletons. Study-wide findings and caveats: When Type 1 diabetes patients were examined, their TCRB CDR3s proved moderately but significantly shorter in all four CD4+ subsets.

For these receptors, no antigen is known. Specimen: naive CD4+ T cells from blood. The receptors were sampled from a woman aged 18-30 years with type 1 diabetes.

V is TRBV29-1 and J is TRBJ1-2, with 10 bases matching TRBD1. This CDR3 comprises 17 residues. The V and J ends lost 0 bases and 8 bases, in that order; junction bases with no gene match: 15. Germline V gene sequence: CDR1 SQVTM, CDR2 ANQGSEA. Here the CDR3 reads CSVEDLWDRGAAGGYTF. The CDR3 coding sequence is TGCAGCGTTGAAGACTTGTGGGACAGGGGTGCCGCAGGGGGCTACACCTTC.

The chain couples TRBV14 to TRBJ2-3; unclear D gene. Trimming pared 4 bases from V and 5 bases from J, leaving 19 bases between. This CDR3 comprises 16 residues. Germline V gene lookup returns CDR1 SGHDN and CDR2 FVKESK. CDR3 residues: CASSLFRSGGGDTQYF. The CDR3 coding sequence is TGTGCCAGCAGCCTTTTCCGCTCCGGTGGTGGAGATACGCAGTATTTT.

The chain is built from TRBV29-1 and TRBJ2-7, with TRBD1 as a possible D gene (5 bases). Germline loops: CDR1 SQVTM, CDR2 ANQGSEA. CDR3 length: 11 amino acids. V was clipped by 5 bases and J by 3 bases, with 8 bases between them. CDR3 in amino acids: CSVWTNYEQYF. The CDR3 DNA sequence: TGCAGCGTTTGGACAAACTACGAGCAGTACTTC.

There are a few counts of this clone. CDR3 DNA: TGTGCCAGCAGTTACTCTCGGGGAGGCACAGATACGCAGTATTTT. This codes for CASSYSRGGTDTQYF. The genes are TRBV6-6 and TRBJ2-3; D may be TRBD2 (5 bases). Trimming cost V 0 bases and J 1 base, with 8 bases left between them. Germline V gene sequence: CDR1 MNHNY, CDR2 SVGAGI (reference sequence). The CDR3 totals 15 residues.

V gene TRBV28 combines with J gene TRBJ2-2; TRBD2 matches at 8 bases. The CDR3 extends over 15 amino acids. The V segment lost 8 bases and the J segment 0 bases; nucleotides outside the gene matches: 5. Germline loops: CDR1 MDHEN, CDR2 SYDVKM. The CDR3 sequence: CASSRGGANTGELFF. In DNA form, the CDR3 reads TGTGCCAGCTCCCGGGGGGGCGCGAACACCGGGGAGCTGTTTTTT.

The chain joins TRBV6-5 to TRBJ1-1, with 10 bases lining up with TRBD1. CDR1 MNHEY and CDR2 SVGAGI come from the germline V gene. Trimming removed 6 bases from V and 7 bases from J; junction bases left unmatched: 8. This CDR3 region has 14 residues. The CDR3 reads CASSRGQGGFEAFF. As DNA, the CDR3 is TGTGCCAGCAGCCGCGGACAGGGGGGCTTTGAAGCTTTCTTT.

This clone was observed a handful of times. The DNA for the CDR3 is TGTGCCAGCTCACCACCGGGAGTTACCTACGAGCAGTACTTC. It codes for CASSPPGVTYEQYF. The chain has TRBV18 and TRBJ2-7, with D perhaps matching TRBD2 (5 bases). Per the germline V gene, CDR1 is KGHSH and CDR2 is LQKENI. The CDR3 runs 14 residues. Trimming left V 0 bases short and J 2 bases short, with 8 bases between.

This clone was found a few times. The rearrangement uses TRBV2 and TRBJ1-1; TRBD1 matches 7 bases. V gave up 5 bases and J gave up 2 bases; unmatched junction bases: 8. The CDR3 totals 15 residues. CDR1 is SNHLY, CDR2 FYNNEI, per germline. The CDR3 region has the DNA TGTGCCAGCAGTTTCCAGGGACAGCCTAACACTGAAGCTTTCTTT. This sequence encodes CASSFQGQPNTEAFF.

This chain joins TRBV7-2 and TRBJ1-2, with a possible D match to TRBD1 (6 bases). Trimming shortened V by 4 bases and J by 3 bases, and 12 bases separated the two germline ends. CDR3 length equals 14 residues. Germline-derived CDR1 and CDR2 are SGHTA and FQGNSA. CDR3 residues: CASSSRGADYGYTF. In DNA form, the CDR3 reads TGTGCCAGCAGCTCCCGGGGGGCTGACTATGGCTACACCTTC. The entire variable domain, with the rest obtained from reference TRBV7-2 and TRBJ1-2, is as follows: GAGVSQSPSNKVTEKGKDVELRCDPISGHTALYWYRQSLGQGLEFLIYFQGNSAPDKSGLPSDRFSAERTGGSVSTLTIQRTQQEDSAVYLCASSSRGADYGYTFGSGTRLTVV.

CDR3 sequence (DNA): TGCAGCGCGGGACAGGGTAACTATGGCTACACCTTC. Its protein is CSAGQGNYGYTF. The V gene is TRBV29-1, the J gene TRBJ1-2, with 9 bases lining up with TRBD1. From germline, CDR1 is SQVTM and CDR2 ANQGSEA. The CDR3 is 12 residues long. The ends lost 7 bases at V and 1 base at J; junction bases unmatched: 1.

The chain employs TRBV21-1 and TRBJ2-5; TRBD1 is the table's D call and was not checked against the DNA. TRBV21-1 is a pseudogene locus. The CDR3 has 11 residues. The CDR3 DNA reads TGTGCCAGATTAGGGGGTCGGACCCAGTACTTC. The encoded protein is CARLGGRTQYF.

The CDR3 nucleotides read TGTGCCAGCAGCCCCCGACTAGCTATAGATACGCAGTATTTT. Translation gives CASSPRLAIDTQYF. The V gene is TRBV9, the J gene TRBJ2-3, with TRBD2 matching over 7 bases. From germline, CDR1 is SGDLS and CDR2 YYNGEE. The V gene end was trimmed by 4 bases and the J gene end by 5 bases; junction bases not matched to a gene: 7. This CDR3 is built from 14 residues. Using reference TRBV9 and TRBJ2-3 for the parts outside the CDR3, the full variable domain is DSGVTQTPKHLITATGQRVTLRCSPRSGDLSVYWYQQSLDQGLQFLIQYYNGEERAKGNILERFSAQQFPDLHSELNLSSLELGDSALYFCASSPRLAIDTQYFGPGTRLTVL.

The gene calls are TRBV25-1 and TRBJ2-1, with TRBD1 matching 11 bases. CDR3 length equals 13 residues. V trimming: 8 bases; J trimming: 9 bases; junction bases outside the gene matches: 6. Germline V gives CDR1 MGHDK, CDR2 SYGVNS. The CDR3 region has the DNA TGTGCCAGCCAGGACAGGGGGCTAGGTGAGCAGTTCTTC. Translating it yields CASQDRGLGEQFF. The full variable domain, with the rest looked up from reference TRBV25-1 and TRBJ2-1, is EADIYQTPRYLVIGTGKKITLECSQTMGHDKMYWYQQDPGMELHLIHYSYGVNSTEKGDLSSESTVSRIRTEHFPLTLESARPSHTSQYLCASQDRGLGEQFFGPGTRLTVL.

This clone was seen more than once but under ten times. The chain uses TRBV6-6 and TRBJ2-7, with 7 positions matching TRBD2. Trimming removed 6 bases from V and 7 bases from J; junction bases left unmatched: 15. The CDR3 extends over 15 amino acids. Germline lookup yields CDR1 MNHNY and CDR2 SVGAGI (reference sequence). DNA of the CDR3: TGTGCCAGCAGGCGGCTCAGCGGGGTGGTCGGAGAGCAGTACTTC. It encodes CASRRLSGVVGEQYF.

This clone was detected a few times. The chain recombines TRBV28 with TRBJ1-5; D possibly corresponds to TRBD1 (5 bases). Per the germline V gene, CDR1 is MDHEN and CDR2 is SYDVKM. V lost 4 bases and J 7 bases, leaving 17 bases between the germline ends. The length of the CDR3 is 15 residues. CDR3 sequence: CASSSPGLRGQPQHF. The CDR3 bases are TGTGCCAGCAGTTCCCCGGGACTTCGGGGACAGCCCCAGCATTTT.

This clone was observed a handful of times. The V and J genes are TRBV4-3 and TRBJ1-5; a weak D match, TRBD1 (6 bases). Between the trimmed V and J ends, which lost 4 bases and 4 bases, there was a span of 17 bases. Per germline, CDR1 LGHNA and CDR2 YSLEER. The CDR3 loop spans 16 amino acids. The CDR3 spells CASSPGVGGDNQPQHF. The CDR3 DNA reads TGCGCCAGCAGCCCTGGAGTAGGGGGTGATAATCAGCCCCAGCATTTT.

This clone has only a few counts. This chain links TRBV13 with TRBJ1-1, with D perhaps matching TRBD1 (5 bases). Per the germline V gene, CDR1 is PRHDT and CDR2 is FYEKMQ (reference sequence). Trimming cost V 7 bases and J 4 bases, with 10 bases left between them. There are 12 residues in the CDR3. The DNA for the CDR3 is TGTGCCAGCAACAGGTTTGGCACTGAAGCTTTCTTT. This gives the protein CASNRFGTEAFF.